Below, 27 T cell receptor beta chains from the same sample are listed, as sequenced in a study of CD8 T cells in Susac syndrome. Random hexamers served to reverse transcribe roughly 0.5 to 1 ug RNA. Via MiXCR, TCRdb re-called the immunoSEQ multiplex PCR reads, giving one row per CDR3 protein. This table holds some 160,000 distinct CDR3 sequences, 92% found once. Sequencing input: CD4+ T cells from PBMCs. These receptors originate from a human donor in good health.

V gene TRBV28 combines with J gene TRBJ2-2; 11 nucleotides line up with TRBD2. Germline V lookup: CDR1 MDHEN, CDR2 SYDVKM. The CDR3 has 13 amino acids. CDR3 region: CGTSGRNTGELFF. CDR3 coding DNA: TGTGGCACTAGCGGGAGAAACACCGGGGAGCTGTTTTTT.

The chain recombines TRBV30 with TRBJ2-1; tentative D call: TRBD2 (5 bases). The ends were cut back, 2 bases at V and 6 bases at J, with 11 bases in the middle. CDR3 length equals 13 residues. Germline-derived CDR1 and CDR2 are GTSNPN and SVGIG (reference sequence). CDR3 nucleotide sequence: TGTGCCTGGAGTACCGGGGTAGGCAATGAGCAGTTCTTC. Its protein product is CAWSTGVGNEQFF.

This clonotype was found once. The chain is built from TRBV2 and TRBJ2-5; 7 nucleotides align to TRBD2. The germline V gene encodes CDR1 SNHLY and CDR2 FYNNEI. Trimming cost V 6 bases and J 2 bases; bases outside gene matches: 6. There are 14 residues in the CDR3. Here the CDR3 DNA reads TGTGCCAGCAGGCGGCGGGGAGGGCAAGAGACCCAGTACTTC. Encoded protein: CASRRRGGQETQYF.

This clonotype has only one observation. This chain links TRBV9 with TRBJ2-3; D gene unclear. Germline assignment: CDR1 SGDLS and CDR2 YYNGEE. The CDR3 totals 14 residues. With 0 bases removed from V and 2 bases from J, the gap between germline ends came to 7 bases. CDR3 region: CASSVAQVTDTQYF. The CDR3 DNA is TGTGCCAGCAGCGTAGCGCAGGTCACAGATACGCAGTATTTT.

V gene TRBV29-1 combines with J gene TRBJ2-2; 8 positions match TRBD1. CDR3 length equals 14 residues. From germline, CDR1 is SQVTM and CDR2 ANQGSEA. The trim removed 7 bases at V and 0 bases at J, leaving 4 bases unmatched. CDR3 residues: CSAETGANTGELFF. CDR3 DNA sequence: TGCAGCGCAGAGACAGGGGCGAACACCGGGGAGCTGTTTTTT.

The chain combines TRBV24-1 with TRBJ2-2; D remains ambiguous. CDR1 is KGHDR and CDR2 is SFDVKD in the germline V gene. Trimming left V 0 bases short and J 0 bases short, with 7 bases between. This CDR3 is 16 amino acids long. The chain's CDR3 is CATSDLVRTNTGELFF. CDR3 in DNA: TGTGCCACCAGTGATTTGGTCAGGACGAACACCGGGGAGCTGTTTTTT.

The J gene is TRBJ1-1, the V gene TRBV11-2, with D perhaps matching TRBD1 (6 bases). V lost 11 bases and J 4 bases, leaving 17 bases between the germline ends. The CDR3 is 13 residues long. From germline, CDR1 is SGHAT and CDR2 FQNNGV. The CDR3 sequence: CAGSKQGSTEAFF. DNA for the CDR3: TGTGCCGGATCCAAACAGGGTTCCACTGAAGCTTTCTTT.

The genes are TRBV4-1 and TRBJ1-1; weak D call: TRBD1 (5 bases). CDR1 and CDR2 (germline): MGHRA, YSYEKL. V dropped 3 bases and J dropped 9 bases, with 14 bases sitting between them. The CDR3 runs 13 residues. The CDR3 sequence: CASSQRVGTQAFF. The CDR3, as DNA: TGCGCCAGCAGCCAGAGAGTGGGGACTCAAGCTTTCTTT.

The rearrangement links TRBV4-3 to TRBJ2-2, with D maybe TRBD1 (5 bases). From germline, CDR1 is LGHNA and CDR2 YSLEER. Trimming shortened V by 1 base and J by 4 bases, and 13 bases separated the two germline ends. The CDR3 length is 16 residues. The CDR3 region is CASSQAPTVSTGELFF. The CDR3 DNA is TGCGCCAGCAGCCAAGCCCCGACAGTAAGCACCGGGGAGCTGTTTTTT.

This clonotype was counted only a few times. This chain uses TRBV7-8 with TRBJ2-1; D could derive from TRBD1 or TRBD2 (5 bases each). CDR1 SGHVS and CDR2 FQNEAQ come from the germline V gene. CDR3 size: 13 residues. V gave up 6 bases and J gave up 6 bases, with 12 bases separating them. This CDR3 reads CASRGPAANEQFF. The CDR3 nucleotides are TGTGCCAGCAGGGGACCAGCAGCCAATGAGCAGTTCTTC.

Here the CDR3 DNA reads TGTGCCAGCAGCACCATCGGGGCCGGCAGGGAAGAGACCCAGTACTTC. Its protein product is CASSTIGAGREETQYF. V is TRBV5-4 and J is TRBJ2-5, with D tentatively TRBD1 or TRBD2 (5 bases each). Between the trimmed V and J ends, which lost 4 bases and 3 bases, there was a span of 19 bases. This CDR3 has 16 amino acids. Germline V gene lookup returns CDR1 SGHNT and CDR2 YYREEE (reference sequence).

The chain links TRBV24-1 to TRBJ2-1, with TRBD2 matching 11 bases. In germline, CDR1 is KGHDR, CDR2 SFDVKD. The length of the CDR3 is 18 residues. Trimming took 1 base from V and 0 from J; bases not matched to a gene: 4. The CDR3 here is CATSDLLAGDRSYNEQFF. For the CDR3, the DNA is TGTGCCACCAGTGATTTACTAGCGGGAGATCGCTCCTACAATGAGCAGTTCTTC.

CDR3 bases: TGCGCCAGCAGCCTTCACCGGGGGGCCCAAGAGACCCAGTACTTC. It yields the protein CASSLHRGAQETQYF. The chain uses TRBV5-1 and TRBJ2-5, with D tentatively TRBD2 (7 bases). V was trimmed by 4 bases and J by 1 base, leaving 14 bases between them. The length of the CDR3 is 15 residues. Germline-derived CDR1 and CDR2 are SGHRS and YFSETQ.

CDR3 protein: CASSSFAGADTQYF. DNA of the CDR3: TGTGCCAGCAGTTCTTTTGCGGGGGCCGATACGCAGTATTTT. The rearrangement uses TRBV6-2 or TRBV6-3 and TRBJ2-3, with D maybe TRBD2 (7 bases). CDR1 and CDR2 (germline): MNHEY, SVGEGT. Trimming shortened V by 4 bases and J by 6 bases, and 14 bases separated the two germline ends. This CDR3 spans 14 amino acids.

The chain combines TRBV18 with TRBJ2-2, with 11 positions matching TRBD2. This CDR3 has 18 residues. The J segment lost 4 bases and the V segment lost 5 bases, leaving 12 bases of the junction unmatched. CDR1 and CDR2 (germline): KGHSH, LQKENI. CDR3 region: CASSDLPGLADSTGELFF. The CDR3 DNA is TGTGCCAGCTCAGATCTTCCGGGACTAGCGGATTCCACCGGGGAGCTGTTTTTT. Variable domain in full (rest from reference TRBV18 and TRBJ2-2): NAGVMQNPRHLVRRRGQEARLRCSPMKGHSHVYWYRQLPEEGLKFMVYLQKENIIDESGMPKERFSAEFPKEGPSILRIQQVVRGDSAAYFCASSDLPGLADSTGELFFGEGSRLTVL.

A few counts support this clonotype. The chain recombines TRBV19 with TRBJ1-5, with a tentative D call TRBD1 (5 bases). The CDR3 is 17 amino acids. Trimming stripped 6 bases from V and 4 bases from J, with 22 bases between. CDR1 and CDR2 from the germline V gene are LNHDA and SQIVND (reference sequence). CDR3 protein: CASRITDGSRQNQPQHF. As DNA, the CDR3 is TGTGCCAGTAGGATTACCGATGGGAGTCGACAGAATCAGCCCCAGCATTTT.

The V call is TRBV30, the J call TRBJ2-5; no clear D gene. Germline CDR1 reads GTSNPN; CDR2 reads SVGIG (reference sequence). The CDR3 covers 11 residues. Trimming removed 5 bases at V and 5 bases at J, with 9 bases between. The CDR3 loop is CAWGLGETQYF. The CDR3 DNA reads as TGTGCCTGGGGTCTGGGGGAGACCCAGTACTTC.

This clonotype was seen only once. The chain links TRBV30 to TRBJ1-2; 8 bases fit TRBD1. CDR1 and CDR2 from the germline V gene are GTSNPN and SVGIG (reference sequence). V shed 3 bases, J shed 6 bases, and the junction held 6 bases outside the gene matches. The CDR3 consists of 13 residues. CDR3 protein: CAWRTQGADGYTF. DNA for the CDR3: TGTGCCTGGAGGACTCAGGGGGCGGATGGCTACACCTTC.

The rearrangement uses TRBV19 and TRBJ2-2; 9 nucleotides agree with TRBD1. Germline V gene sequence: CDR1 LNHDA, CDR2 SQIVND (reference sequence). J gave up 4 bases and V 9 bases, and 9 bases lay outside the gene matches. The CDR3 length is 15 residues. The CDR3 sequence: CASVQGQGFTGELFF. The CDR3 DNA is TGTGCCAGCGTCCAGGGACAGGGATTCACCGGGGAGCTGTTTTTT. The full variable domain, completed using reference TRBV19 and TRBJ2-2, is DGGITQSPKYLFRKEGQNVTLSCEQNLNHDAMYWYRQDPGQGLRLIYYSQIVNDFQKGDIAEGYSVSREKKESFPLTVTSAQKNPTAFYLCASVQGQGFTGELFFGEGSRLTVL.

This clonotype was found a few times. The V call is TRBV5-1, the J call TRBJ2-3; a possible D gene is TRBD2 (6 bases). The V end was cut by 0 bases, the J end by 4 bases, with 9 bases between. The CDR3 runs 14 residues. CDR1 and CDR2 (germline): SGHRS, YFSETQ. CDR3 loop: CASSLGLVSDTQYF. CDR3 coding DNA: TGCGCCAGCAGCTTGGGACTAGTTTCAGATACGCAGTATTTT.

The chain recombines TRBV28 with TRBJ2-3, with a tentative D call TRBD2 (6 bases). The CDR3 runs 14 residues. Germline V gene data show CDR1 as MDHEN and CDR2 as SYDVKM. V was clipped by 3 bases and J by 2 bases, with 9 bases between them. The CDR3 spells CASSFGTSTDTQYF. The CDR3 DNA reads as TGTGCCAGCAGTTTCGGGACTTCCACAGATACGCAGTATTTT.

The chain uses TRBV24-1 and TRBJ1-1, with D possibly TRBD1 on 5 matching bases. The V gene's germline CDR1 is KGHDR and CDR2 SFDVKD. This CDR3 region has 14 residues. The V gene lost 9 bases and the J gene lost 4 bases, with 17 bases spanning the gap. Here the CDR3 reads CATLPGPGGTEAFF. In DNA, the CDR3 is TGTGCCACCCTTCCGGGGCCTGGGGGCACTGAAGCTTTCTTT.

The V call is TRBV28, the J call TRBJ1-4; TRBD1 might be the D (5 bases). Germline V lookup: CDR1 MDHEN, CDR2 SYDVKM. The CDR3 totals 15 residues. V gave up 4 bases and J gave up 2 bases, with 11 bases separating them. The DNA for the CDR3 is TGTGCCAGCAGTTCCGGGGGGACTACTAATGAAAAACTGTTTTTT. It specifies CASSSGGTTNEKLFF.

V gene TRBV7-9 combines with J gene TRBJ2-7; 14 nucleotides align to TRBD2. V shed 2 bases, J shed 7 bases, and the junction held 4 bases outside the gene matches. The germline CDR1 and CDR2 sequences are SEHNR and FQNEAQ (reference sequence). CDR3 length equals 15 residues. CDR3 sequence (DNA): TGTGCCAGCAGCTTAAAGGGACTAGCGGGAGTTGAGCAGTACTTC. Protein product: CASSLKGLAGVEQYF. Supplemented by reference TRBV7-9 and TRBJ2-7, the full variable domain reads DTGVSQNPRHKITKRGQNVTFRCDPISEHNRLYWYRQTLGQGPEFLTYFQNEAQLEKSRLLSDRFSAERPKGSFSTLEIQRTEQGDSAMYLCASSLKGLAGVEQYFGPGTRLTVT.

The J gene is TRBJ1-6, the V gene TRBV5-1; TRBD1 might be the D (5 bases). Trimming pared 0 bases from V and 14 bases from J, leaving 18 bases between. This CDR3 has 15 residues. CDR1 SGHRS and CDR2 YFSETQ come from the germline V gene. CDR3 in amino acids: CASSLGARDPETLHF. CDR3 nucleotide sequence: TGCGCCAGCAGCTTGGGGGCCCGGGACCCGGAGACCCTCCACTTT.

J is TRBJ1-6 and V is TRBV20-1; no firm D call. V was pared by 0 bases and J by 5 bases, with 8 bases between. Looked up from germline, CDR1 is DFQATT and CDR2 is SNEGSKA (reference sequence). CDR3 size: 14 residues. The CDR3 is CSAREEGNNSPLHF. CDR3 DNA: TGCAGTGCTAGAGAGGAAGGGAATAATTCACCCCTCCACTTT.

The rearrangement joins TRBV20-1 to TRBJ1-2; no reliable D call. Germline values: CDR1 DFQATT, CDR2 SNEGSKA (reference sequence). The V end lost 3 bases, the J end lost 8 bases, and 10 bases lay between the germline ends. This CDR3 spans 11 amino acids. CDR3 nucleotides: TGCAGTGCTAGGGCGGTTGGGGGCTACACCTTC. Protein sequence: CSARAVGGYTF.